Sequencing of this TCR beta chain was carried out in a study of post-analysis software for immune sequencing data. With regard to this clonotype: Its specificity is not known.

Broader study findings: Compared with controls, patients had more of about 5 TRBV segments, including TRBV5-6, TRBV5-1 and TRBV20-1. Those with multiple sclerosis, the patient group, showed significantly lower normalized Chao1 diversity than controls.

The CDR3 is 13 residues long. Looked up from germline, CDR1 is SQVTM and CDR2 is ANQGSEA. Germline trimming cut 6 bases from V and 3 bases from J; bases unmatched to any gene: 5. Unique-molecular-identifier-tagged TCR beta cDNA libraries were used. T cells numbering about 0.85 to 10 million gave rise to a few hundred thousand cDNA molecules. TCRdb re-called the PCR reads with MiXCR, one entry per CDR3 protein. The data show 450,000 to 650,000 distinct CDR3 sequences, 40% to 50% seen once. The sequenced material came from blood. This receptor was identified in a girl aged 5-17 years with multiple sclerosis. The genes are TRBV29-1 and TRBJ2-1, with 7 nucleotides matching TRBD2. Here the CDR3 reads CSVVGGSYNEQFF. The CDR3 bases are TGCAGCGTAGTAGGCGGGAGCTACAATGAGCAGTTCTTC.